This T cell receptor (beta chain) was captured by sequencing in a study of T cells after yellow fever vaccination. From the 5' RACE reads, TCRdb called clonotypes with MiXCR, one entry per CDR3 protein. Altogether fewer than 100,000 distinct CDR3 sequences are present, about 8.4% being singletons, with the ten largest covering approximately 17%. The CDR3 spans 14 residues. The ends lost 6 bases at V and 8 bases at J; junction bases unmatched: 5. This clonotype was detected only once. This receptor was identified in a man aged 18 to 35 who received the YFV17D yellow fever vaccine. Material: CD8+ T cells not binding an NS4B(214-222) dextramer, sorted from PBMCs, obtained approximately 15 days after the first yellow fever vaccination. The rearrangement links TRBV12-3 or TRBV12-4 to TRBJ1-6, with 9 bases that match TRBD1. CDR3 coding DNA: TGTGCCAGCAGATGGGGACAGGGTTATTCACCCCTCCACTTT. Its translation: CASRWGQGYSPLHF.